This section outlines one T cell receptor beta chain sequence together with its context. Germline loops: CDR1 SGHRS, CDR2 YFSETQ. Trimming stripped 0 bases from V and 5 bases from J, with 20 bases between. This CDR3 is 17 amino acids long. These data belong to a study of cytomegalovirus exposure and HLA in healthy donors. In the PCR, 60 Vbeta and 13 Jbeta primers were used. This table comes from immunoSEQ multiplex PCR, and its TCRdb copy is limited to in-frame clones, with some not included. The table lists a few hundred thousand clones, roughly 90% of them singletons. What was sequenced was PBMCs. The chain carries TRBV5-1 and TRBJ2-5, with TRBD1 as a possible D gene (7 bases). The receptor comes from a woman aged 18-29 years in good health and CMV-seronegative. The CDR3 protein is CASSLVGQLIGRETQYF. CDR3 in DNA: TGCGCCAGCAGCTTGGTGGGACAGTTGATAGGGAGGGAGACCCAGTACTTC.